Included here is one T cell receptor (beta chain) sequence, with context. Its antigen is unknown. This record belongs to a study of T cell repertoires in cytomegalovirus infection. About the research overall: Public TCR beta signatures provided an indication of both CMV infection and a matching HLA type.

Germline V gene data show CDR1 as MGHRA and CDR2 as YSYEKL. The V end was cut by 8 bases, the J end by 7 bases, with 11 bases between. The CDR3 consists of 12 residues. Points from the study as a whole: HLA-C-restricted CMV-specific TCR beta clonotypes prevailed in the ex vivo response.

TCRdb re-derived calls from the reads in MiXCR, one entry per CDR3 protein. The sample has around 740,000 distinct CDR3 sequences; about a third are singletons. The chain links TRBV4-1 to TRBJ2-2, with D possibly TRBD1 on 5 matching bases. The sequence was obtained from a human donor in good health (CMV status not recorded). Some clones in this sample may be carry-over from other donors' samples. Sequencing was done on a sample of PBMCs. In nucleotides, the CDR3 is TGCGCCAGCCATCCAGGGAACGGGGAGCTGTTTTTT. It translates to CASHPGNGELFF.